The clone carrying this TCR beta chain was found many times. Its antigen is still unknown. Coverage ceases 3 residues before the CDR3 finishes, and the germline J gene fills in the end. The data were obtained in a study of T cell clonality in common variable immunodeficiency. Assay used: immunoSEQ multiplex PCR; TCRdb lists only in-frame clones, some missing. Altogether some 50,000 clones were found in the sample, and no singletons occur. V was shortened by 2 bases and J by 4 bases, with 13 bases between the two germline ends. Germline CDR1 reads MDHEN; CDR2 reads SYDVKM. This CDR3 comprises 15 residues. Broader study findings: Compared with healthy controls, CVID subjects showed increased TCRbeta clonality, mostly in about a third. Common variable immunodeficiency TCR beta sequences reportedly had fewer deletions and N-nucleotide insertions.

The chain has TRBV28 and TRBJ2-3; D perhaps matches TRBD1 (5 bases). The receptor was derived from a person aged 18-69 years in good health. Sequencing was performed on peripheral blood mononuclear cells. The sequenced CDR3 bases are TGTGCCAGCAGTTTAACCCGGCAGGGCCCAGATACG. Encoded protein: CASSLTRQGPDT. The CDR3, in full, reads CASSLTRQGPDTQYF.